The subject of this entry is one T cell receptor (beta chain). There is no known antigen for this receptor. No base quality information exists; no much larger clone differs at one position. Donors were under 40 systemically healthy Caucasian individuals from Russia aged roughly 6 to 100 years. Ten milliliters of peripheral blood were collected from each donor into EDTA-treated Vacutainer tubes. Ficoll-Paque density-gradient centrifugation was used to isolate PBMCs, with at least 7 million per sample. Total RNA, at least 5 micrograms per sample, was extracted from PBMCs with Trizol reagent. For every donor, an aliquot of PBMCs went through flow cytometry to measure the percentages of naive CD45RAhigh/CD27high T cells. The data are from a study of blood T cells in healthy people across ages (dated by TCRdb to about 2015). Regarding the study in general: In model experiments, template switching captured about one uniquely barcoded TCR beta cDNA molecule for every two T cells. Age-related changes in TCR beta repertoire diversity were measured in the study by deep sequencing normalized with unique cDNA molecular identifiers. The donors were split into four age groups: young (average around 15 years), middle-aged (roughly 39), aged (around 67) and long-lived (approximately 89). Donors of different ages were randomly distributed across sequencing lanes to avoid experimental bias. Using the same blood draw, the study looked at two additional independent replicas of 1 million unique cDNA reads for two donors, one aged 18 to 29 and the other aged 80 or older.

Summary of the overall study and its limitations: Estimates of total diversity from one million sequenced T cells were regarded as lower bounds and underestimates. Observed TCR beta diversity per million T cells fell roughly linearly with age, and a significant reduction was already apparent by age roughly 40. Because profiling used bulk unsorted PBMCs, naive and antigen-experienced compartments could not be compared conclusively. The percentage of naive T cells measured by flow cytometry correlated strongly with observed TCR beta diversity. The long-lived group showed more naive CD4+ T cells, fewer expanded clones and increased TCR diversity than the aged group, suggesting age selection. Donor CMV infection status was unknown, potentially confounding age-related changes in expanded clonotypes.

Trimming leaves V shorter by 11 bases and J shorter by 4 bases, with the junction holding 12 bases beyond the gene matches. From its cysteine to its phenylalanine, the CDR3 spans 14 amino acids. The entry retains the CDR3 DNA only, 42 bases that are in frame from base 1. The germline V gene supplies CDR1 SNHLY and CDR2 FYNNEI. The library came from 5' RACE. The instrument was an Illumina HiSeq 2500. A second about 7 to 12 cycle PCR used a sample-barcoded 5' primer and a J-beta primer mix. A template-switch 5' adaptor carrying 12 random nucleotides introduced a unique molecular identifier onto each TCR beta cDNA molecule. At least 3 million CDR3-containing paired-end reads were obtained from each sample. First-strand cDNA synthesis was performed from all RNA using the Mint cDNA synthesis kit, with priming by a TRBC-specific oligonucleotide. Following uracil-DNA glycosylase treatment, all cDNA underwent a first 18-cycle PCR with the universal primers M1SS and BC2_uni_R. Concerning the study's data processing: For normalization, 1 million high-quality reads, each with a distinct molecular identifier, were randomly selected from each sample. Instead of being binned into consensus sequences, reads that shared molecular identifiers were thrown out. CDR3 identification, clonotype clustering and error correction used MiTCR with a Q25 quality threshold and the strictest error-elimination algorithm. A nonparametric unseen species model with Euler transformation was used to estimate a lower bound on total TCR beta diversity. TCRdb reran the public reads through fastp at Q25 and MiXCR, keeping productive beta chains. Rows with one shared CDR3 protein collapse into an entry with the most common genes and DNA. These V and J calls derive from TCRdb rather than the authors' analysis. Counted in this sample were about 1.5 million distinct CDR3 sequences; roughly 43% of them appeared once. Under 5% of the sample belongs to the ten largest clones.

Here the chain combines TRBV2 and TRBJ2-3; 7 central nucleotides agree with TRBD1. The specimen sequenced was blood. The receptor was isolated from a woman between 18 and 29 years old in good health. The nucleotide sequence reads as follows: TGTGCCTATAAGCGACAGGGTCGTTCAGATACGCAGTATTTT. The encoded protein is CAYKRQGRSDTQYF.